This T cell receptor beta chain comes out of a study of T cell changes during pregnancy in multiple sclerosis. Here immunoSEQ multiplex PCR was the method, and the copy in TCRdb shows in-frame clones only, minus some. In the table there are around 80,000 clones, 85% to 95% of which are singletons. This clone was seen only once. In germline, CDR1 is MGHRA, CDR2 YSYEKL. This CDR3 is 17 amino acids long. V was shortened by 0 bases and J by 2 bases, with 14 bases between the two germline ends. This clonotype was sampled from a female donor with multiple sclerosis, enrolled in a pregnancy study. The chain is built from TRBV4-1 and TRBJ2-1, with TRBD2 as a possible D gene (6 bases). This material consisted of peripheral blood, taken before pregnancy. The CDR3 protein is CASSQDVRGSTYNEQFF. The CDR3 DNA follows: TGCGCCAGCAGCCAAGATGTGCGGGGATCCACCTACAATGAGCAGTTCTTC.